Sequencing of this TCR beta chain was carried out in a study of blood T cell repertoires in COVID-19. For the study at large: COVID-19 samples collected from the United States, Italy and Spain covered acute and convalescent phases.

Those who participated ranged in age from roughly 18 to 90 years and resided in approximately 26 US areas. In Cohort 3, a recovered donor had either two negative PCRs, clearance, or symptom resolution. V lost 5 bases and J lost 2, with 10 bases in between. The CDR3 length is 13 residues. Germline V CDR1 and CDR2: MNHEY, SVGAGI. Repertoires were generated with immunoSEQ multiplex PCR, while TCRdb's copy carries only in-frame clones and drops some. The sample yields 250,000 to 350,000 clones, around 90% seen once. Specimen: PBMCs or T cells enriched from blood (not recorded which). The TCR was taken from a woman between 18 and 30 years old who had recovered from COVID-19. This chain links TRBV6-5 with TRBJ2-7; D not certain. CDR3 protein: CASSLESPYEQYF. The DNA for the CDR3 is TGTGCCAGCAGTCTAGAGTCCCCCTACGAGCAGTACTTC.